The clone carrying this T cell receptor (beta chain) has ten or more counts. Its cognate antigen is unknown. This sample's time point: longitudinal time-point 3. The data belong to a study of neurological immune-mediated disorders. TCRdb passed the 5' RACE reads through MiXCR, listing each CDR3 protein once. The repertoire holds 95,000 to 110,000 distinct CDR3 sequences, with more than 10% as singletons. Whole-study results and caveats: Sharing of CDR3 amino acid sequences among expanded clones across subjects was absent, suggesting private repertoires in all groups. HTLV-1-associated myelopathy had the most TCR clonal expansion, whereas multiple sclerosis had the least (lower than in healthy controls).

Trimming took 6 bases from V and 7 from J, leaving 7 bases between them. This CDR3 contains 11 residues. Germline CDR1 is MNHNY and CDR2 is SVGAGI (reference sequence). The sequencing sample was made of PBMCs. The clonotype was recovered from a female donor with HTLV-1-associated myelopathy (HAM/TSP). J is TRBJ2-1 and V is TRBV6-6; no reliable D call. The CDR3 DNA is TGTGCCAGCAGCCTTAGTAATGAGCAGTTCTTC. Its protein is CASSLSNEQFF.